This is a list of T cell receptor beta chains from one sample in a study of T cells in tuberculosis. The table came from immunoSEQ multiplex PCR; TCRdb's copy has only in-frame clones and leaves some out. Of about 49,000 clones in the sample, 90% to 95% were seen once. The source was PBMCs, collected at tuberculosis diagnosis. These receptor sequences come from an adult with tuberculosis. Both conserved end residues are part of each CDR3. The D gene is left open where the match is weak.

DNA	CDR3	D	J	V
TGTGCCAGCAGTTTACACAGAGAGCAAGAGACCCAGTACTTC	CASSLHREQETQYF	-	TRBJ2-5	TRBV27
TGTGCCAGCAGTGCCACAGGGGGCCAGCCCCAGCATTTT	CASSATGGQPQHF	TRBD1	TRBJ1-5	TRBV27
TGTGCCAGCAGCTCGGGGACTAGCGGGAGGGCGGAGACCCAGTACTTC	CASSSGTSGRAETQYF	TRBD2	TRBJ2-5	TRBV9
TGTGCCAGCGCGCGGGAGGGCCACAATGAGCAGTTCTTC	CASAREGHNEQFF	TRBD2	TRBJ2-1	TRBV6-6
TGTGCCAGCTCACCGAGACAGTATGACTATGGCTACACCTTC	CASSPRQYDYGYTF	-	TRBJ1-2	TRBV18
TGTGCCAGCAGTTTGTCGCGGGGGGCGCAAGGCTATGGCTACACCTTC	CASSLSRGAQGYGYTF	-	TRBJ1-2	TRBV28
TGTGCCAGTAGTACGTGGGCCAGGGGGCTGAGTGGGGCCAACGTCCTGACTTTC	CASSTWARGLSGANVLTF	TRBD1	TRBJ2-6	TRBV19
TGTGCCAGCAGCGCCACCGGGACCTACGAGCAGTACTTC	CASSATGTYEQYF	-	TRBJ2-7	TRBV7-2
TGTGCCAGCAGACAGGGGTTAGATTATGAAGCTTTCTTT	CASRQGLDYEAFF	TRBD1	TRBJ1-1	TRBV5-4
TGTGCCAGTAAAACAGGGGGCAGCACAGATACGCAGTATTTT	CASKTGGSTDTQYF	TRBD1	TRBJ2-3	TRBV28
TGTGCCAGCAGCCCCTTTGATGAGCAGTTCTTC	CASSPFDEQFF	-	TRBJ2-1	TRBV6-1
TGTGCCAGCAGTTTGCCCGGGACAGGGCGGGCTTTCTTT	CASSLPGTGRAFF	TRBD1	TRBJ1-1	TRBV28
TGTGCCAGCAGCCAGACAGGGAGGAGGACAGATACGCAGTATTTT	CASSQTGRRTDTQYF	-	TRBJ2-3	TRBV27
TGTGCCAGCAGCTTGCAGAGGGGGGAGCAGTACTTC	CASSLQRGEQYF	-	TRBJ2-7	TRBV5-4
TGTGCCAGCAGTGGACAGGGGTCGAATGGCTACACCTTC	CASSGQGSNGYTF	TRBD1	TRBJ1-2	TRBV2
TGTGCCAGCACCCATACTAGCGGCGGCTACGAGCAGTACTTC	CASTHTSGGYEQYF	TRBD2	TRBJ2-7	TRBV2